This TCR beta chain comes out of a study of blood T cell repertoires in COVID-19. Study-level information: Acute and convalescent COVID-19 specimens originated in the United States, Italy and Spain. Nucleic acid was either cDNA or gDNA, and it came from T cells, B-cell-depleted T cells, or PBMCs.

Under the authors' procedure: By means of reference gene primer amplification, nucleated cell counts were estimated. TCRdb's table, derived via immunoSEQ multiplex PCR, lists solely in-frame clones and lacks some. That table is the source of V, J and clone size, and D and trimming were worked out from the DNA. The table includes about 110,000 clones, less than 75% detected once. The sequencing input was peripheral blood. The sequence derives from a woman in her thirties or forties with acute or convalescent COVID-19.

As DNA, the CDR3 is TGTGCCAGCAGTTGGCAGGGGGTGACCGGGGAGCTGTTTTTT. Translated, it gives CASSWQGVTGELFF. The chain has TRBV6-2 or TRBV6-3 and TRBJ2-2, with TRBD1 matching over 7 bases. CDR1 and CDR2 from the germline V gene are MNHEY and SVGEGT. J gave up 5 bases and V 4 bases, and 4 bases lay outside the gene matches. The CDR3 totals 14 residues.